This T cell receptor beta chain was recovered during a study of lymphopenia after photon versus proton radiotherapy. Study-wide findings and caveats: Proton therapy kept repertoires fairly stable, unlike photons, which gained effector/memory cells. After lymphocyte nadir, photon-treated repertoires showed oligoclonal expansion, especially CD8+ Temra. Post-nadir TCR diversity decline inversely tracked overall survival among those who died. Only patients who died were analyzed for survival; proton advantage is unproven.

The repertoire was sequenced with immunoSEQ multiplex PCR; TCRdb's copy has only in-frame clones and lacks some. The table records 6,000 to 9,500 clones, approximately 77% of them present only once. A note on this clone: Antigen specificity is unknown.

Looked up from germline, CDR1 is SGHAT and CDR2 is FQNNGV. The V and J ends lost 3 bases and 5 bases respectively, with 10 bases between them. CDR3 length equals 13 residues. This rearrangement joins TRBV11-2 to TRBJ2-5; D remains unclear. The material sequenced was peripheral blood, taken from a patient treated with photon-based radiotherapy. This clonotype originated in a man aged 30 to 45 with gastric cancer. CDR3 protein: CASSLVRAETQYF. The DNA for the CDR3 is TGTGCCAGCAGCTTGGTTAGGGCTGAGACCCAGTACTTC.